This TCR beta chain is drawn from a study of blood T cell repertoires in COVID-19. Study at large: COVID-19 samples from acute and convalescent phases originated in the United States, Italy and Spain.

The CDR3 runs to 12 residues. Trimming removed 5 bases from V and 11 bases from J; junction bases left unmatched: 8. From germline, CDR1 is SGHRS and CDR2 YFSETQ. Sequenced by immunoSEQ multiplex PCR; TCRdb stores in-frame clones only, minus some. Of around 140,000 clones in the sample, 81% were seen once. The TCR sequence derives from a woman aged 60-75 years with active or convalescent COVID-19. The chain joins TRBV5-1 to TRBJ1-2; TRBD1 aligns across 8 bases. Sequenced: peripheral blood. The CDR3 spells CASREGQESYTF. DNA for the CDR3: TGCGCCAGCAGAGAGGGACAGGAGAGTTACACCTTC.